A single sample is the source of the 8 T cell receptor beta chains below, sequenced in a study of CD8 T cells in ankylosing spondylitis. Study outcomes and limitations: A motif in TCR beta, a set of about 8 highly homologous variants, appeared characteristic of ankylosing spondylitis blood.

These receptors are not linked to any known antigen. MiXCR, applied by TCRdb to the 5' RACE reads, yields one record per CDR3 protein. The repertoire holds roughly 470,000 distinct CDR3 sequences, 25% to 30% seen once, with roughly 1% in the top ten. Specimen: blood, either unsorted or a sorted T cell fraction (not recorded which). Receptors originate from a male donor with ankylosing spondylitis.

This clonotype came up once. This rearrangement joins TRBV7-9 to TRBJ2-7, with TRBD1 matching 10 bases. This CDR3 has 14 amino acids. Looked up from germline, CDR1 is SEHNR and CDR2 is FQNEAQ (reference sequence). V lost 5 bases, J lost 2 bases, and 3 bases stayed unmatched. The CDR3 nucleotides read TGTGCCAGCAGCCAGGGACAGGGGACCTACGAGCAGTACGTC. Translation gives CASSQGQGTYEQYV.

The chain couples TRBV3-1 to TRBJ2-1; 8 nucleotides match TRBD2. From germline, CDR1 is LGHDT and CDR2 YNNKEL (reference sequence). The length of the CDR3 is 13 residues. The trim removed 7 bases at V and 9 bases at J, leaving 8 bases unmatched. As DNA, the CDR3 is TGTGCCAGCACCAATAGCGGGGCGGGTGAGCAGTTCTTC. This gives the protein CASTNSGAGEQFF.

The chain has TRBV29-1 and TRBJ1-2; the D is unclear. Deletions cut 7 bases from V and 8 bases from J, with 23 bases between. The germline V gene has CDR1 SQVTM and CDR2 ANQGSEA. The CDR3 runs to 14 residues. As DNA, the CDR3 is TGCAGCGGTGGGGAGTCATCCCGAGATCGGGGCTACACCTTC. Translated: CSGGESSRDRGYTF. The variable domain in full, completed from reference TRBV29-1 and TRBJ1-2, reads SAVISQKPSRDICQRGTSLTIQCQVDSQVTMMFWYRQQPGQSLTLIATANQGSEATYESGFVIDKFPISRPNLTFSTLTVSNMSPEDSSIYLCSGGESSRDRGYTFGSGTRLTVV.

This clonotype has just a few counts. V usage is TRBV2 and J usage is TRBJ2-2, with D maybe TRBD1 (6 bases). The germline V gene encodes CDR1 SNHLY and CDR2 FYNNEI. The CDR3 consists of 15 residues. V was pared by 6 bases and J by 5 bases, with 16 bases between. CDR3 DNA sequence: TGTGCCAGCAGGAAGGGGGTCGGAAGGACCGGGGAGCTGTTTTTT. Protein: CASRKGVGRTGELFF.

This clonotype was picked up a small number of times. This chain joins TRBV12-3 or TRBV12-4 and TRBJ2-7; the D gene is possibly TRBD2 (5 bases). V dropped 4 bases and J dropped 3 bases, with 16 bases sitting between them. CDR3 length: 15 residues. CDR3 DNA: TGTGCCAGCAGTTGGCCGGTGAGGGTGGGCTACGAGCAGTACGTC. Translation gives CASSWPVRVGYEQYV.

This clonotype was seen only a few times. The gene calls are TRBV7-2 and TRBJ1-5; no firm D call. This CDR3 contains 12 residues. Per germline, CDR1 SGHTA and CDR2 FQGNSA. V lost 4 bases to trimming and J lost 4 bases, with 5 bases between them. CDR3 sequence: CASSSNNQPQHF. For the CDR3, the DNA is TGTGCCAGCAGCTCAAATAATCAGCCCCAGCATTTT. Full variable domain (remainder filled in from reference TRBV7-2 and TRBJ1-5): GAGVSQSPSNKVTEKGKDVELRCDPISGHTALYWYRQSLGQGLEFLIYFQGNSAPDKSGLPSDRFSAERTGGSVSTLTIQRTQQEDSAVYLCASSSNNQPQHFGDGTRLSIL.

The V and J genes are TRBV5-1 and TRBJ2-7; D remains ambiguous. Per germline, CDR1 SGHRS and CDR2 YFSETQ. The CDR3 totals 14 residues. Trimming cost V 4 bases and J 5 bases, with 16 bases left between them. The CDR3 protein is CASSPTGRRDEQYF. The CDR3 DNA follows: TGCGCCAGCAGCCCAACCGGGCGCCGGGACGAGCAGTACTTC.

The chain links TRBV7-9 to TRBJ2-1, with 7 nucleotides matching TRBD1. Germline values: CDR1 SEHNR, CDR2 FQNEAQ (reference sequence). The CDR3 extends over 17 amino acids. The trim removed 3 bases at V and 0 bases at J, leaving 8 bases unmatched. The CDR3: CASSLGQRQSSYNEQFF. The CDR3 region has the DNA TGTGCCAGCAGCTTGGGACAGCGCCAAAGCTCCTACAATGAGCAGTTCTTC.